A single sample gave rise to the 16 T cell receptor beta chains below, sequenced in a study of shared clonotypes between healthy human individuals. The protocol was immunoSEQ multiplex PCR, while the TCRdb copy is restricted to in-frame clones and leaves out a portion. The sample contains over 2 million clones, 80% to 95% of which appear only once. Sequencing was done on a sample of naive CD4+ T cells from PBMCs. The subset is: CD45RA+ positively selected. These receptors were obtained from a young man in good health. Some clones in this sample may be carry-over from other donors' samples.

The chain has TRBV28 and TRBJ2-1, with 11 bases aligning to TRBD1. The CDR3 runs 16 residues. The germline gives CDR1 MDHEN, CDR2 SYDVKM. After removal of 2 bases from V and 9 bases from J, the junction contained 9 bases not matched to a gene. The CDR3 nucleotides are TGTGCCAGCAGTTTAGGCGGACAGGGGGCGGGAATTGAGCAGTTCTTC. Amino acids: CASSLGGQGAGIEQFF.

The chain has TRBV9 and TRBJ2-3; 14 bases map to TRBD2. V was clipped by 4 bases and J by 4 bases; unmatched bases: 11. Germline lookup yields CDR1 SGDLS and CDR2 YYNGEE. This CDR3 contains 18 residues. CDR3 amino acids: CASSPRPGTSGSADTQYF. The CDR3 DNA follows: TGTGCCAGCAGCCCCCGTCCCGGGACTAGCGGGAGTGCAGATACGCAGTATTTT. Complete variable domain (other parts from reference TRBV9 and TRBJ2-3): DSGVTQTPKHLITATGQRVTLRCSPRSGDLSVYWYQQSLDQGLQFLIQYYNGEERAKGNILERFSAQQFPDLHSELNLSSLELGDSALYFCASSPRPGTSGSADTQYFGPGTRLTVL.

The chain has TRBV12-2 and TRBJ2-3; TRBD2, the table's D call, was not compared with the DNA. TRBV12-2 is shown as a pseudogene. This CDR3 has 15 amino acids. CDR3 sequence reads: CASRIIAGVSYTQYF. In DNA form, the CDR3 reads TGTGCAAGTCGCATTATAGCGGGAGTATCATATACGCAGTATTTT.

This chain uses TRBV5-5 with TRBJ2-7, with a tentative D call TRBD2 (5 bases). From germline, CDR1 is SGHKS and CDR2 YYEKEE (reference sequence). CDR3 length equals 15 residues. V lost 3 bases to trimming and J lost 7 bases, with 20 bases between them. CDR3 coding DNA: TGTGCCAGCAGCTCTCGAGGAGGAGACGTACGAGAGCAGTACTTC. This sequence encodes CASSSRGGDVREQYF.

The chain has TRBV11-2 and TRBJ2-1, with TRBD2 identical over 7 bases. The CDR3 sequence is 14 residues long. Germline trimming cut 5 bases from V and 7 bases from J; bases unmatched to any gene: 8. Germline V gene lookup returns CDR1 SGHAT and CDR2 FQNNGV. The CDR3 region has the DNA TGTGCCAGCAGCCCCACTCCCGGGGGGAATGAGCAGTTCTTC. This gives the protein CASSPTPGGNEQFF. The full variable domain, with the rest looked up from reference TRBV11-2 and TRBJ2-1, is EAGVAQSPRYKIIEKRQSVAFWCNPISGHATLYWYQQILGQGPKLLIQFQNNGVVDDSQLPKDRFSAERLKGVDSTLKIQPAKLEDSAVYLCASSPTPGGNEQFFGPGTRLTVL.

The V call is TRBV7-9, the J call TRBJ2-7; D not resolved. With 5 bases removed from V and 8 bases from J, the gap between germline ends came to 13 bases. The germline V gene encodes CDR1 SEHNR and CDR2 FQNEAQ (reference sequence). The length of the CDR3 is 12 residues. CDR3 sequence (DNA): TGTGCCAGCAGCCCTGGACCAGAAAAGCAGTACTTC. Translated: CASSPGPEKQYF.

V and J are TRBV28 and TRBJ2-1, with 15 bases aligning to TRBD2. Germline CDR1 MDHEN, CDR2 SYDVKM. V dropped 5 bases and J dropped 7; count of bases not matched to a gene: 15. The CDR3 is 19 amino acids. The CDR3: CASSPEGGLAGGRGNEQFF. CDR3 in DNA: TGTGCCAGCAGTCCCGAAGGGGGACTAGCGGGAGGTCGGGGGAATGAGCAGTTCTTC.

The rearrangement links TRBV10-2 to TRBJ2-3; 14 bases are a match to TRBD2. Germline values: CDR1 WSHSY, CDR2 SAAADI. This CDR3 has 16 amino acids. The V segment lost 6 bases and the J segment 3 bases; nucleotides outside the gene matches: 5. Here the CDR3 reads CASRGTSGSRTDTQYF. CDR3 bases: TGCGCCAGCAGGGGGACTAGCGGGAGTAGGACAGATACGCAGTATTTT.

J is TRBJ2-3 and V is TRBV9; the match to TRBD2 covers 12 bases. Germline V gene data show CDR1 as SGDLS and CDR2 as YYNGEE. The CDR3 extends over 18 amino acids. The junction had 10 bases not matched to a gene; V was cut back by 0 bases and J by 5 bases. CDR3: CASSVGARASGRGDTQYF. CDR3 in DNA: TGTGCCAGCAGCGTAGGGGCCCGGGCTAGCGGGAGGGGAGATACGCAGTATTTT.

The chain has TRBV7-3 and TRBJ2-2; the D is unclear. Germline assignment: CDR1 SGHTA and CDR2 FQGTGA. The CDR3 contains 16 residues. Trimming stripped 2 bases from V and 2 bases from J, with 12 bases between. DNA of the CDR3: TGTGCCAGCAGCTTAGGCGCAAGTGGTAACACCGGGGAGCTGTTTTTT. Its protein is CASSLGASGNTGELFF. The variable domain in full, completed from reference TRBV7-3 and TRBJ2-2, reads GAGVSQTPSNKVTEKGKYVELRCDPISGHTALYWYRQSLGQGPEFLIYFQGTGAADDSGLPNDRFFAVRPEGSVSTLKIQRTERGDSAVYLCASSLGASGNTGELFFGEGSRLTVL.

This chain links TRBV9 with TRBJ2-1, with TRBD2 identical over 7 bases. The CDR3 extends over 15 amino acids. CDR1 and CDR2 from the germline V gene are SGDLS and YYNGEE. V shed 3 bases, J shed 1 base, and the junction held 4 bases outside the gene matches. The DNA for the CDR3 is TGTGCCAGCAGCGAGAGGGGAGGGTCCTACAATGAGCAGTTCTTC. It is translated as CASSERGGSYNEQFF.

The chain uses TRBV7-2 and TRBJ1-1; D not resolved. CDR1 is SGHTA, CDR2 FQGNSA, per germline. The CDR3 has 14 amino acids. V shed 1 base and J shed 4 bases, with 10 bases lying between them. The CDR3 protein is CASSLVAVGTEAFF. In DNA form, the CDR3 reads TGTGCCAGCAGCTTAGTAGCAGTAGGCACTGAAGCTTTCTTT.

This chain joins TRBV20-1 and TRBJ2-7; D not certain. The CDR3 runs 11 residues. Germline V lookup: CDR1 DFQATT, CDR2 SNEGSKA (reference sequence). V lost 6 bases and J 4 bases, leaving 10 bases between the germline ends. The CDR3 coding sequence is TGCAGTGCCTTTCAGAGTTACGAGCAGTACTTC. Translation: CSAFQSYEQYF.

The chain is built from TRBV5-1 and TRBJ2-3, with D possibly being TRBD2 (6 bases). Germline CDR1 and CDR2: SGHRS and YFSETQ. V gave up 3 bases and J gave up 0 bases, with 11 bases separating them. This CDR3 contains 15 residues. The DNA of the CDR3 is TGCGCCAGCAGCTCGGGCGCGGGAAGCACAGATACGCAGTATTTT. Translating gives CASSSGAGSTDTQYF.

The V call is TRBV5-1, the J call TRBJ2-7; 7 nucleotides agree with TRBD1. The CDR3 has 12 amino acids. Germline assignment: CDR1 SGHRS and CDR2 YFSETQ. The junction had 8 bases not matched to a gene; V was cut back by 5 bases and J by 9 bases. Here the CDR3 reads CASSPGQFWQYF. The CDR3 DNA reads as TGCGCCAGCAGTCCGGGACAGTTTTGGCAGTACTTC. The full variable domain, rest sourced from reference TRBV5-1 and TRBJ2-7, is KAGVTQTPRYLIKTRGQQVTLSCSPISGHRSVSWYQQTPGQGLQFLFEYFSETQRNKGNFPGRFSGRQFSNSRSEMNVSTLELGDSALYLCASSPGQFWQYFGPGTRLTVT.

As regards this clone: This specimen includes other DNA sequences encoding the same CDR3. Here the CDR3 reads CSVGRGNTEAFF. CDR3 DNA: TGCAGCGTTGGCCGGGGAAACACTGAAGCTTTCTTT. The chain couples TRBV29-1 to TRBJ1-1; D is unresolved. This CDR3 spans 12 amino acids. The germline V gene encodes CDR1 SQVTM and CDR2 ANQGSEA. V lost 4 bases, J lost 2 bases, and 8 bases lay in between.